This is a list of T cell receptor beta chains from one sample in a study of blood T cell repertoires in COVID-19. Method: immunoSEQ multiplex PCR; TCRdb's copy keeps in-frame clones and lacks some. The sample records 140,000 to 150,000 clones, over 70% being singletons. The sequenced material came from peripheral blood. The receptors here all came from a woman aged 50 to 65 with acute or convalescent COVID-19. Both conserved end residues are part of each CDR3. A D gene is named only where the DNA matches it firmly. Clone size, where shown, is once, few, many, or a class for clones that have expanded.

clone_size	v_call	j_call	d_call	cdr3_nt	cdr3_aa
NA	TRBV5-1	TRBJ2-1	NA	TGCGCCAGCAGCATTTTACTCTCAGGAACCTCCTACAATGAGCAGTTCTTC	CASSILLSGTSYNEQFF
NA	TRBV5-1	TRBJ2-5	TRBD2	TGCGCCAGCAGCTCGGGACTAGCGGGGGGATACCAAGAGACCCAGTACTTC	CASSSGLAGGYQETQYF
many	TRBV6-5	TRBJ2-7	TRBD2	TGTGCCAGCAGTTATCGGGAGGGGATCGAGCAGTACTTC	CASSYREGIEQYF
NA	TRBV6-5	TRBJ2-3	NA	TGTGCCAGCAGCAGAAGATTTTCTAGCACAGATACGCAGTATTTT	CASSRRFSSTDTQYF
NA	TRBV5-5	TRBJ1-6	TRBD1	TGTGCCAGCAGCCAGGGACAGGGGTATAATTCACCCCTCCACTTT	CASSQGQGYNSPLHF
NA	TRBV28	TRBJ1-6	NA	TGTGCCAGCAGTTCCTCAGGCTTGAGCTCCTATAATTCACCCCTCCACTTT	CASSSSGLSSYNSPLHF
NA	TRBV7-9	TRBJ1-2	TRBD1	TGTGCCAGCAGCTACCGGGGGACAGGGGAGGGCTACACCTTC	CASSYRGTGEGYTF
NA	TRBV7-8	TRBJ1-1	TRBD1	TGTGCCAGCAGCTTAGAACGGACAGGGGGCATGGAAGCTTTCTTT	CASSLERTGGMEAFF
few	TRBV25-1	TRBJ2-2	TRBD2	TGTGCCAGCATGGGAGGGACCGGGGAGCTGTTTTTT	CASMGGTGELFF
NA	TRBV24-1	TRBJ1-5	TRBD1	TGTGCCACCAGTGATCCGACAGGGCAGGGGCAGCCCCAGCATTTT	CATSDPTGQGQPQHF
NA	TRBV18	TRBJ1-5	NA	TGTGCCAGCTCACGGTACAGGGATGTAGAGCAGCCCCAGCATTTT	CASSRYRDVEQPQHF
once	TRBV3-1/TRBV3-2	TRBJ1-2	NA	TGTGCCAGCAGCCAACCCCAGACAGTTACCTCTAACTATGGCTACACCTTC	CASSQPQTVTSNYGYTF
NA	TRBV12-3/TRBV12-4	TRBJ2-1	NA	TGTGCCAGCAGTTTAAGCGGTGAGCAGTTCTTC	CASSLSGEQFF
NA	TRBV7-2	TRBJ1-5	TRBD1	TGTGCCAGCAGCTTCTCTGGGACAGCCGGCCAGCCCCAGCATTTT	CASSFSGTAGQPQHF
NA	TRBV11-1	TRBJ1-2	NA	TGTGCCAGCAGCGGTCGGTCTCACTATGGCTACACCTTC	CASSGRSHYGYTF
NA	TRBV5-1	TRBJ2-1	TRBD2	TGCGCCAGCAGCGTAACGGGACTAGAGAGCTACAATGAGCAGTTCTTC	CASSVTGLESYNEQFF
NA	TRBV5-1	TRBJ2-7	TRBD2	TGCGCCAGCAGGCCCACTAGCGGGACCGCCTACGAGCAGTACTTC	CASRPTSGTAYEQYF
NA	TRBV6-4	TRBJ2-2	TRBD1	TGTGCCAGCAGTCAACAGGGGATGGAGAACACCGGGGAGCTGTTTTTT	CASSQQGMENTGELFF
few	TRBV19	TRBJ1-5	TRBD1	TGTGCCAGTAGTATGTCCGGGACAGGGGAGAATCAGCCCCAGCATTTT	CASSMSGTGENQPQHF
NA	TRBV15	TRBJ2-7	TRBD1	TGTGCCACCTCCGGGACAGGGAATACCTACGAGCAGTACTTC	CATSGTGNTYEQYF
NA	TRBV3-1/TRBV3-2	TRBJ2-5	TRBD2	TGTGCCAGCAGCCCCTCAGCGGGAGACGAGACCCAGTACTTC	CASSPSAGDETQYF
NA	TRBV5-4	TRBJ2-1	TRBD2	TGTGCCAGCAGCGCAATAGCGGGAGGGACCTACAATGAGCAGTTCTTC	CASSAIAGGTYNEQFF